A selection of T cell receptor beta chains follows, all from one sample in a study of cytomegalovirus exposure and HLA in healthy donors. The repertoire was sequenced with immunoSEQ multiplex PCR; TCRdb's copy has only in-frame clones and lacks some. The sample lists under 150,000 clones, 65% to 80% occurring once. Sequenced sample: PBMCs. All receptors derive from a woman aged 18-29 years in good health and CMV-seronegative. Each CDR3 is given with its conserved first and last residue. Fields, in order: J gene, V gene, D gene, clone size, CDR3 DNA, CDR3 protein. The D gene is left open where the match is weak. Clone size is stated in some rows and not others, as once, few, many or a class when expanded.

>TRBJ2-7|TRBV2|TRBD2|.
TGTGCCAGCCTAGCGGTGAGCTCCTACGAGCAGTACTTC
CASLAVSSYEQYF
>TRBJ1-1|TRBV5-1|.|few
TGCGCCAGCAGCTTGGGCGGGGACACTGAAGCTTTCTTT
CASSLGGDTEAFF
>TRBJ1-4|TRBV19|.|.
TGTGCCAGTAGTACCCTTATTAATGAAAAACTGTTTTTT
CASSTLINEKLFF
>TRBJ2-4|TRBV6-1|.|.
TGTGCCAGCAGACCGACAGGTTGGGCCAAAAACATTCAGTACTTC
CASRPTGWAKNIQYF
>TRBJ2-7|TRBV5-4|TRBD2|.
TGTGCCAGCAGCTTGGGCGGGAGGGCCTCATACGAGCAGTACTTC
CASSLGGRASYEQYF
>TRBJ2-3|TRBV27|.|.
TGTGCCAGCATGGTTGGCAGGGTGTCAGATACGCAGTATTTT
CASMVGRVSDTQYF
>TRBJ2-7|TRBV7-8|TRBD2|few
TGTGCCAGCAGCCCCCGCGGGGGGCGCACCTACGAGCAGTACTTC
CASSPRGGRTYEQYF
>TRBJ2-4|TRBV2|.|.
TGTGCCAGCAGTGGGTGGCGGGGAGCCAAAAACATTCAGTACTTC
CASSGWRGAKNIQYF
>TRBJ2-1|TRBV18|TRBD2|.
TGTGCCGCAATGACTAGCGGGGGGTACAATGAGCAGTTCTTC
CAAMTSGGYNEQFF
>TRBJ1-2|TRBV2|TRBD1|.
TGTGCCAGCTTAGTGGACAGGGAGGATGGCTACACCTTC
CASLVDREDGYTF
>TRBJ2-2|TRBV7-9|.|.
TGTGCCAGCAGCTCACTCGGCGGAGTGAACACCGGGGAGCTGTTTTTT
CASSSLGGVNTGELFF
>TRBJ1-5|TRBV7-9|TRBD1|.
TGTGCCAGCAGCGCACAGGGGGCTCAGCCCCAGCATTTT
CASSAQGAQPQHF
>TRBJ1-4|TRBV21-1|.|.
TGTGCCAGCTCCAGGGGGGTCTACAGGGCAACTAATGAAAAACTGTTTTTT
CASSRGVYRATNEKLFF
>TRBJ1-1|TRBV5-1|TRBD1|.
TGCGCCAGCAGCCCTGCCGGGACAGGGGGTTCGCTCGCTGAAGCTTTCTTT
CASSPAGTGGSLAEAFF
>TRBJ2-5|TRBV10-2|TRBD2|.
TGCGCCAGCCGACCCGGGACTAGCGGGAGACAAGAGACCCAGTACTTC
CASRPGTSGRQETQYF
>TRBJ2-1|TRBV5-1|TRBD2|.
TGCGCCAGCCGCGAGGGCGGGGGGTCCGATGAGCAGTTCTTC
CASREGGGSDEQFF
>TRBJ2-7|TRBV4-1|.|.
TGCGCCAGCAGCCAAGGTCCCGCCGGGGGAGTCGGCTACGAGCAGTACTTC
CASSQGPAGGVGYEQYF
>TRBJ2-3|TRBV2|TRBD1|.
TGTGCCAGCAGTGGAGGGGGCAGCACAGATACGCAGTATTTT
CASSGGGSTDTQYF
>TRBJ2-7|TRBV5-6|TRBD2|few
TGTGCCAGCAGCTCAACGGGACTAGCGGTGTATGAGCAGTACTTC
CASSSTGLAVYEQYF
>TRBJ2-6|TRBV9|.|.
TGTGCCAGCAGCGTAGCTCCGGGACATAGTTCCGGGGCCAACGTCCTGACTTTC
CASSVAPGHSSGANVLTF